The clone carrying this TCR beta chain appeared once. The source of the sample is a study of blood T cell repertoires in COVID-19. Looking at the study overall: COVID-19 samples from acute and convalescent phases originated in the United States, Italy and Spain. T cells, B-cell-depleted T cells, or PBMCs provided the cDNA or gDNA that served as material.

CDR1 and CDR2 (germline): KGHSH, LQKENI. The CDR3 length is 20 residues. V was pared by 3 bases and J by 8 bases, with 25 bases of the junction left unmatched. Source study methods: Reference gene primer amplification gave nucleated cell count estimates. Some clones are missing from TCRdb's copy, which holds only in-frame ones; the method was immunoSEQ multiplex PCR. That table is the source of V, J and clone size, and D and trimming were worked out from the DNA. The table records over 100,000 clones, roughly 84% of them present only once. The J gene is TRBJ2-1, the V gene TRBV18, with 7 bases aligning to TRBD1. Sequences were obtained from peripheral blood. The source is a woman aged 80 or over with active or convalescent COVID-19. CDR3 in DNA: TGTGCCAGCTCACCTCTCACAGGGCTTGCGCAGACCAGGGGGAATGATGAGCAGTTCTTC. Protein: CASSPLTGLAQTRGNDEQFF.